Following are 27 T cell receptor beta chains from one sample sequenced in a study of blood T cell repertoires in COVID-19. Libraries were prepared by immunoSEQ multiplex PCR; TCRdb keeps only in-frame clonotypes and omits some of them. The sample carries some 220,000 clones, 70% to 85% recorded once. Sequencing was carried out using peripheral blood. These receptors were obtained from a man aged 45-60 years with active or convalescent COVID-19.

The V call is TRBV28, the J call TRBJ1-5; 9 nucleotides align to TRBD1. CDR3 length: 16 residues. Germline V gives CDR1 MDHEN, CDR2 SYDVKM. V shed 5 bases and J 7 bases; nucleotides not matched to a gene: 12. CDR3: CASSRQGEGTRQPQHF. CDR3 nucleotides: TGTGCCAGCAGTCGACAGGGGGAAGGTACACGCCAGCCCCAGCATTTT.

This sequence joins TRBV6-5 and TRBJ1-6; 7 bases are a match to TRBD1. The CDR3 is made up of 14 amino acids. V was pared by 7 bases and J by 7 bases, with 7 bases of the junction left unmatched. Germline values: CDR1 MNHEY, CDR2 SVGAGI. The CDR3 coding sequence is TGTGCCAGCACCCGGGACAGCCTAAATTCACCCCTCCACTTT. The encoded protein is CASTRDSLNSPLHF.

The rearrangement joins TRBV5-1 to TRBJ1-4; D call uncertain. Germline CDR1 reads SGHRS; CDR2 reads YFSETQ. The CDR3 extends over 14 amino acids. V lost 2 bases and J lost 0, with 5 bases in between. The CDR3 protein is CASSLTATNEKLFF. DNA of the CDR3: TGCGCCAGCAGCTTAACTGCAACTAATGAAAAACTGTTTTTT.

The CDR3 region is CASSPGTSVETQYF. The CDR3, as DNA: TGCGCCAGCAGCCCGGGGACTAGTGTAGAGACCCAGTACTTC. The chain recombines TRBV5-1 with TRBJ2-5; 8 bases match TRBD2. J was trimmed by 4 bases and V by 4 bases; bases with no gene match: 6. The CDR3 length is 14 residues. Germline assignment: CDR1 SGHRS and CDR2 YFSETQ.

The chain recombines TRBV4-1 with TRBJ1-5; TRBD1 agrees at 8 bases. The CDR3 extends over 15 amino acids. V was pared by 4 bases and J by 4 bases, with 6 bases of the junction left unmatched. CDR1 and CDR2 (germline): MGHRA, YSYEKL. CDR3 sequence (DNA): TGCGCCAGCAGCCGCGGACAGGGCTTAAATCAGCCCCAGCATTTT. Encoded protein: CASSRGQGLNQPQHF.

This clone was found a few times. The chain carries TRBV27 and TRBJ1-1; D ambiguous. Between the trimmed V and J ends, which lost 2 bases and 10 bases, there was a span of 14 bases. Germline values: CDR1 MNHEY, CDR2 SMNVEV (reference sequence). The CDR3 totals 13 residues. The CDR3: CASSLVGRQVAFF. CDR3 in DNA: TGTGCCAGCAGTTTAGTTGGCAGGCAGGTAGCTTTCTTT.

V usage is TRBV6-2 or TRBV6-3 and J usage is TRBJ1-1; D perhaps matches TRBD1 (6 bases). The CDR3 runs 18 residues. Germline V gene data show CDR1 as MNHEY and CDR2 as SVGEGT. V dropped 4 bases and J dropped 2 bases, with 23 bases sitting between them. The CDR3 here is CASSFRPLQGLQNTEAFF. The CDR3 DNA reads TGTGCCAGCAGTTTCCGGCCTCTACAGGGTTTACAAAACACTGAAGCTTTCTTT.

The chain recombines TRBV20-1 with TRBJ2-1; D is undetermined. This CDR3 contains 11 residues. From germline, CDR1 is DFQATT and CDR2 SNEGSKA (reference sequence). The V end lost 5 bases, the J end lost 9 bases, and 11 bases lay between the germline ends. CDR3 amino acids: CSAAPVIEQFF. CDR3 nucleotides: TGCAGTGCTGCCCCGGTCATTGAGCAGTTCTTC.

V gene TRBV3-1 (or the pseudogene TRBV3-2) combines with J gene TRBJ2-7; possibly TRBD1 for D (6 bases). The germline gives CDR1 LGHDT, CDR2 YNNKEL (reference sequence). Trimming removed 0 bases at V and 4 bases at J, with 10 bases between. The CDR3 is 14 amino acids. CDR3 amino acids: CASSQEGRGYEQYV. Here the CDR3 DNA reads TGTGCCAGCAGCCAAGAGGGCAGGGGTTACGAGCAGTACGTC.

The CDR3 DNA reads TGTGCCAGCAGCTTAGGACCGGGACAGGGGTATCTTGGCGGCTACGAGCAGTACGTC. As protein: CASSLGPGQGYLGGYEQYV. The chain couples TRBV7-9 to TRBJ2-7; 10 bases align to TRBD1. Looked up from germline, CDR1 is SEHNR and CDR2 is FQNEAQ (reference sequence). V lost 1 base and J lost 3; bases outside the gene matches: 15. This CDR3 has 19 amino acids.

The chain employs TRBV28 and TRBJ1-6; TRBD1 is a possible D gene (6 bases). From germline, CDR1 is MDHEN and CDR2 SYDVKM. The CDR3 totals 14 residues. V was shortened by 6 bases and J by 8 bases, with 14 bases between the two germline ends. The CDR3 protein is CASSHDRKDSPLHF. Written as DNA, the CDR3 is TGTGCCAGCAGCCACGACAGGAAGGATTCACCCCTCCACTTT.

This sequence joins TRBV4-1 and TRBJ1-1; tentatively, D is TRBD1 (6 bases). V lost 0 bases, J lost 1 base, and 9 bases lay in between. CDR3 size: 15 residues. In germline, CDR1 is MGHRA, CDR2 YSYEKL. The CDR3 nucleotides read TGCGCCAGCAGCCAAGATAAGGACAGGAACACTGAAGCTTTCTTT. This sequence encodes CASSQDKDRNTEAFF.

J is TRBJ2-3 and V is TRBV5-4; D is unresolved. Trimming removed 3 bases from V and 0 bases from J, with 23 bases in between. Per germline, CDR1 SGHNT and CDR2 YYREEE (reference sequence). This CDR3 comprises 19 residues. The CDR3 loop is CASSSAPLHVAFSTDTQYF. CDR3 coding DNA: TGTGCCAGCAGCTCCGCCCCATTACACGTAGCATTCAGCACAGATACGCAGTATTTT.

The CDR3 sequence is CASSLEWTGLGPSNQPQHF. CDR3 sequence (DNA): TGTGCCAGCAGCTTAGAGTGGACAGGCTTGGGACCTAGCAATCAGCCCCAGCATTTT. J is TRBJ1-5 and V is TRBV7-2, with 7 bases aligning to TRBD1. The CDR3 length is 19 residues. J was trimmed by 0 bases and V by 1 base; bases with no gene match: 12. From germline, CDR1 is SGHTA and CDR2 FQGNSA.

This sequence joins TRBV28 and TRBJ2-7; TRBD2 matches 7 bases. With V trimmed by 7 bases and J by 0 bases, 6 bases remained unmatched. The CDR3 is 14 residues long. Germline-derived CDR1 and CDR2 are MDHEN and SYDVKM. The CDR3 DNA reads as TGTGCCAGCAATACCCCTAGCGGCTCCTACGAGCAGTACTTC. The encoded protein is CASNTPSGSYEQYF.

With regard to this clone: Other DNA sequences in the same sample also yield this CDR3. The chain is built from TRBV5-8 and TRBJ2-3, with a tentative D call TRBD1 (5 bases). Germline V gene sequence: CDR1 SGHTS, CDR2 YDEGEE. This CDR3 comprises 15 residues. V was trimmed by 0 bases and J by 0 bases, leaving 8 bases between them. CDR3 sequence: CASSLGQGSTDTQYF. CDR3 nucleotide sequence: TGTGCCAGCAGCTTGGGGCAGGGAAGCACAGATACGCAGTATTTT.

The chain recombines TRBV2 with TRBJ2-5, with 13 bases identical to TRBD2. Germline V lookup: CDR1 SNHLY, CDR2 FYNNEI. The CDR3 spans 17 residues. The ends lost 2 bases at V and 7 bases at J; junction bases unmatched: 10. The CDR3 bases are TGTGCCAGCAGTGAAAGACTAGCGGGAGGACCCGGGGGGACCCAGTACTTC. Its protein product is CASSERLAGGPGGTQYF.

V gene TRBV7-6 combines with J gene TRBJ1-5, with TRBD1 as a possible D gene (5 bases). The germline V and J ends were trimmed by 1 base and 0 bases, with 10 bases remaining between them. This CDR3 has 16 residues. CDR1 is SGHVS and CDR2 is FNYEAQ in the germline V gene. The DNA of the CDR3 is TGTGCCAGCAGCTTAGGGTTGGGGGGTAGCAATCAGCCCCAGCATTTT. Translated, it gives CASSLGLGGSNQPQHF.

The V gene is TRBV5-6, the J gene TRBJ2-2, with TRBD1 matching 8 bases. This CDR3 region has 16 residues. The V gene's germline CDR1 is SGHDT and CDR2 YYEEEE. V lost 0 bases to trimming and J lost 2 bases; unmatched junction nucleotides: 3. The CDR3 region is CASSLGGTGNTGELFF. The CDR3 coding sequence is TGTGCCAGCAGCTTGGGAGGGACAGGAAACACCGGGGAGCTGTTTTTT.

The J gene is TRBJ2-6, the V gene TRBV19; 8 positions match TRBD1. After removal of 5 bases from V and 12 bases from J, the junction contained 9 bases not matched to a gene. CDR3 length equals 14 residues. The germline CDR1 and CDR2 sequences are LNHDA and SQIVND (reference sequence). CDR3 DNA: TGTGCCAGTAGTCCCCAGGACAGGGACGGCGTCCTGACTTTC. Its protein product is CASSPQDRDGVLTF.

The V gene is TRBV10-1, the J gene TRBJ1-5; D may be TRBD1 (5 bases). Deletions cut 8 bases from V and 0 bases from J, with 14 bases between. Germline loops: CDR1 WNHNN, CDR2 SYGVQD (reference sequence). The CDR3 is 15 amino acids. Here the CDR3 DNA reads TGCGCCAGCGCTCGGGGGGTCTATAGCAATCAGCCCCAGCATTTT. It translates to CASARGVYSNQPQHF.

V and J are TRBV3-1 (or the pseudogene TRBV3-2) and TRBJ2-5, with 11 nucleotides matching TRBD2. CDR3 length equals 17 residues. Looked up from germline, CDR1 is LGHDT and CDR2 is YNNKEL (reference sequence). V shed 4 bases, J shed 2 bases, and the junction held 9 bases outside the gene matches. The CDR3 DNA follows: TGTGCCAGCAGCCCAGTCGTGACTAGCGGGGCACAAGAGACCCAGTACTTC. This sequence encodes CASSPVVTSGAQETQYF.

This sequence joins TRBV24-1 and TRBJ2-3; 12 bases are shared with TRBD2. This CDR3 is built from 16 residues. Germline values: CDR1 KGHDR, CDR2 SFDVKD. Trimming took 4 bases from V and 5 from J; bases not matched to a gene: 6. CDR3 loop: CATSEASGRGGDTQYF. Here the CDR3 DNA reads TGTGCCACCAGTGAGGCTAGCGGGAGGGGAGGAGATACGCAGTATTTT.

The chain recombines TRBV7-9 with TRBJ2-5; 8 bases align to TRBD1. The CDR3 length is 15 residues. Germline V gene sequence: CDR1 SEHNR, CDR2 FQNEAQ (reference sequence). With 1 base clipped from V and 5 bases from J, the junction kept 6 bases outside the gene matches. As DNA, the CDR3 is TGTGCCAGCAGCTTAGGAGGACAGGGTGGCGAGACCCAGTACTTC. This codes for CASSLGGQGGETQYF.

The chain joins TRBV20-1 to TRBJ1-2, with 8 bases identical to TRBD1. CDR3 length: 16 residues. J gave up 0 bases and V 7 bases, and 13 bases lay outside the gene matches. CDR1 is DFQATT and CDR2 is SNEGSKA in the germline V gene (reference sequence). The CDR3 DNA reads TGCAGTGTTAGTGGGGGGACAGGACTTTCTAACTATGGCTACACCTTC. It codes for CSVSGGTGLSNYGYTF.

This clone was found a few times. V gene TRBV7-2 combines with J gene TRBJ2-7; maybe TRBD1 (5 bases). The V and J ends lost 1 base and 6 bases respectively, with 10 bases between them. The germline CDR1 and CDR2 sequences are SGHTA and FQGNSA. This CDR3 has 13 residues. CDR3 loop: CASSLGAGIEQYF. Written as DNA, the CDR3 is TGTGCCAGCAGCTTAGGAGCAGGGATCGAGCAGTACTTC.

This sequence joins TRBV5-4 and TRBJ2-5; D is unresolved. V was cut by 0 bases and J by 5 bases, with 2 bases left in between. Germline V gene data show CDR1 as SGHNT and CDR2 as YYREEE (reference sequence). This CDR3 region has 11 residues. This CDR3 is CASSLAETQYF. The CDR3 DNA is TGTGCCAGCAGCTTGGCGGAGACCCAGTACTTC.